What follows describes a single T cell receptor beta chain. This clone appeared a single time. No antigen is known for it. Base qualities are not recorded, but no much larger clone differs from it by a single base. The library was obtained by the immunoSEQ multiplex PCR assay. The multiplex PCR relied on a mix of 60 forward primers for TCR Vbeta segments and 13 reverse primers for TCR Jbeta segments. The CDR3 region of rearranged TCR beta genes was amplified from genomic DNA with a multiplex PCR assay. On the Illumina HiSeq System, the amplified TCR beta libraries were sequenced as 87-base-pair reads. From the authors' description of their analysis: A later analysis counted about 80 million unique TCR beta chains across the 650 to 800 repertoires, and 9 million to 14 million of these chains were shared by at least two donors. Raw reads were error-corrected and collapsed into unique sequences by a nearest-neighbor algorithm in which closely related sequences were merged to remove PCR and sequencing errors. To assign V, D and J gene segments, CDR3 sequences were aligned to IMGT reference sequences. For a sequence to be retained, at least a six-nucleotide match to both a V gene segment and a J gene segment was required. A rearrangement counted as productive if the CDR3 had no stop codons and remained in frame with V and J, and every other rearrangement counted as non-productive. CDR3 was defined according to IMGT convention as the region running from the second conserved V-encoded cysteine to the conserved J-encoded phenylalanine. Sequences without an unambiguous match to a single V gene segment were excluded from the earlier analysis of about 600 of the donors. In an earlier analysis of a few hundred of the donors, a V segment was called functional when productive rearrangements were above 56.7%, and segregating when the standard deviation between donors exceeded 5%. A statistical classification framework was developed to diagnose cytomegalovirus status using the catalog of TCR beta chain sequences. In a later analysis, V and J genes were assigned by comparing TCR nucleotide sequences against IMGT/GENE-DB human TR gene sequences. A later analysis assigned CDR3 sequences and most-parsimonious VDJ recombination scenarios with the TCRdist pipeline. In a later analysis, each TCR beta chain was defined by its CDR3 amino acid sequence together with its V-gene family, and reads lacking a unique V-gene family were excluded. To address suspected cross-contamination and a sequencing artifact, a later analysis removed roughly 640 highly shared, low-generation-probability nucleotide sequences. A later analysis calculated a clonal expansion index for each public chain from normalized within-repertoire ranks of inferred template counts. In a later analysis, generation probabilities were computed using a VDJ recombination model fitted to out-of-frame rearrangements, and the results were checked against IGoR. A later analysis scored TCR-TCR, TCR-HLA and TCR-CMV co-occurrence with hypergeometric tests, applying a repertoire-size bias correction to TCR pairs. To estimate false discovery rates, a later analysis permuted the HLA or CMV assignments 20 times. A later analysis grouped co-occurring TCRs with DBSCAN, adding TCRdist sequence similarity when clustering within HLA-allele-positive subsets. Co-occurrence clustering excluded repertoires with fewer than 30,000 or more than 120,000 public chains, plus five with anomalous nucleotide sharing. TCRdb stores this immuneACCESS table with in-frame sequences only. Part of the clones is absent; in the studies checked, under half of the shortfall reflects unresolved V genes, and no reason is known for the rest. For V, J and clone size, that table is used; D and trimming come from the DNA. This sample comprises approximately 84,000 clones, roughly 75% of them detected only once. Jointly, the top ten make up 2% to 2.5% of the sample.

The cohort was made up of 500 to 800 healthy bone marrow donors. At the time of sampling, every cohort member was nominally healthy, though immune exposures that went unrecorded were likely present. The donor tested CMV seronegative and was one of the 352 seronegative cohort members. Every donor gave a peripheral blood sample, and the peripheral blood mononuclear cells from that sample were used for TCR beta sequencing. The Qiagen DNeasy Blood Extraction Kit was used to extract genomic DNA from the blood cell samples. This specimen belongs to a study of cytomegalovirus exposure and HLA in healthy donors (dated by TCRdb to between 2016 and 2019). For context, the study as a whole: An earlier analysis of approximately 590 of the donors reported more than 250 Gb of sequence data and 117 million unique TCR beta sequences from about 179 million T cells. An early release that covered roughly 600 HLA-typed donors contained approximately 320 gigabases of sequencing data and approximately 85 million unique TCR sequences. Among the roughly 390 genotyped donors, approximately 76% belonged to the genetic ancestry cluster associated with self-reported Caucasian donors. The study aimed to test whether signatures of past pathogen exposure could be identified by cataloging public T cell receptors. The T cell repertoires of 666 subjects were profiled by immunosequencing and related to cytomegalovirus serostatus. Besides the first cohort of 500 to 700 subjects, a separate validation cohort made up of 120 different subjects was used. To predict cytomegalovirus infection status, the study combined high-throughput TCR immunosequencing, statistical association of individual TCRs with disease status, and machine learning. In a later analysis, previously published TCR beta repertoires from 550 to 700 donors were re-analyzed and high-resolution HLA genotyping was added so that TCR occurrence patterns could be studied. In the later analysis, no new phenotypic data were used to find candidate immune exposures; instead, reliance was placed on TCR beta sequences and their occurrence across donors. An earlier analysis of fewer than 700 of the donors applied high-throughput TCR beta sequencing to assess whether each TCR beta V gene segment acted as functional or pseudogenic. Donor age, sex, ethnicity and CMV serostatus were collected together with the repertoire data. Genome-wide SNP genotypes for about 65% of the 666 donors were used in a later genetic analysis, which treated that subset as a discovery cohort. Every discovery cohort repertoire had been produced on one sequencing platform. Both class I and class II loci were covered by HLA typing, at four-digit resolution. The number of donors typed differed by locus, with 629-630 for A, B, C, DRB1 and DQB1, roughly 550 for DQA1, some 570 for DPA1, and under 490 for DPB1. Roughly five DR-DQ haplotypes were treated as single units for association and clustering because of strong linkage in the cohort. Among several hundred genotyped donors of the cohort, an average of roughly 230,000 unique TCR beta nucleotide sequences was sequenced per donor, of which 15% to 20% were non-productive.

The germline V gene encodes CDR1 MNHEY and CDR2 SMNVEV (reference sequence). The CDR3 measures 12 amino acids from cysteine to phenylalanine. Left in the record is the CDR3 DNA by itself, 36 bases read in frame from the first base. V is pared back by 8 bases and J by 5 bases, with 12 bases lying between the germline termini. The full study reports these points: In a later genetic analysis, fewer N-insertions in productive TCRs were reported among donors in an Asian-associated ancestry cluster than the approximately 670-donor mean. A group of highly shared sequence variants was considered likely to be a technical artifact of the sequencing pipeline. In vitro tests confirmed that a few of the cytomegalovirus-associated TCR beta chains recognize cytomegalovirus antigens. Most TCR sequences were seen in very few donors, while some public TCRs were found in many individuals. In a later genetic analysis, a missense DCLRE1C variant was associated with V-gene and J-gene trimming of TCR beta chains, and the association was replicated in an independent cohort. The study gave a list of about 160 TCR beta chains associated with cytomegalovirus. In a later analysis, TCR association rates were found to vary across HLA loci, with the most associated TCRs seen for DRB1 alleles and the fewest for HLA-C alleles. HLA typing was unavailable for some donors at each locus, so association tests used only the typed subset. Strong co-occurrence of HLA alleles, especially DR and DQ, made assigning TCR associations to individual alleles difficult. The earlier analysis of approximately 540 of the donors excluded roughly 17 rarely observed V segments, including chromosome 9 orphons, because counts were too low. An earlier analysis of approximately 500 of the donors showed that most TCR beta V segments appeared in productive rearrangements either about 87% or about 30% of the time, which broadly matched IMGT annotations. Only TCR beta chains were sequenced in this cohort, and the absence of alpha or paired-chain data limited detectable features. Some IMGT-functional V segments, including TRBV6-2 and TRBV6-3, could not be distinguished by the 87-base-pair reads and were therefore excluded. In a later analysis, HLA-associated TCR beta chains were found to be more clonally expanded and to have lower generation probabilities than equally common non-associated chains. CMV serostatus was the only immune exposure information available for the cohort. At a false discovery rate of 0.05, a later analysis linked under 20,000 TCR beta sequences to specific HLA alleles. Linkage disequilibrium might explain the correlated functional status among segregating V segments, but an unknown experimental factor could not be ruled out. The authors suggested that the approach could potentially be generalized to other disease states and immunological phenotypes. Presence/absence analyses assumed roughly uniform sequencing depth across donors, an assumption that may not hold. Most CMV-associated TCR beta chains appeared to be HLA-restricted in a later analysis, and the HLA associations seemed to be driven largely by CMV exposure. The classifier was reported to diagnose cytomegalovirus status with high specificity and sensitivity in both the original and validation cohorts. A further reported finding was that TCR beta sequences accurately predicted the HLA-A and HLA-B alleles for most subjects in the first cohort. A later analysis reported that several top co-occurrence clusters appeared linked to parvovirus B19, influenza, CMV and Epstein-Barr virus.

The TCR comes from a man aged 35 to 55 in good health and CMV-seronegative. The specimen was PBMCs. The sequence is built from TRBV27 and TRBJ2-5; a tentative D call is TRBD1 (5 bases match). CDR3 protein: CASRQTAETQYF. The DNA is TGTGCCAGCCGACAGACAGCCGAGACCCAGTACTTC.